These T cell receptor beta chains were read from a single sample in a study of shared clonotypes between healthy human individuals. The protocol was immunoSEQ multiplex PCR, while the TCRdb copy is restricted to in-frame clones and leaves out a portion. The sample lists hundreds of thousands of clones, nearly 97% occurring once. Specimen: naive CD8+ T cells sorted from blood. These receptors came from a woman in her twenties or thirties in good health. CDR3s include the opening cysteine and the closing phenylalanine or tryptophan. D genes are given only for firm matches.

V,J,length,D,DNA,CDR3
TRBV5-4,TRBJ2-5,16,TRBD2,TGTGCCAGCAGCTCAGGGGAGCGGGAGGGTTTGGAGACCCAGTACTTC,CASSSGEREGLETQYF
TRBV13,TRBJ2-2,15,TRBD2,TGTGCCAGCAGCGTTGCTGGCGGGAGGGCCGGGGAGCTGTTTTTT,CASSVAGGRAGELFF
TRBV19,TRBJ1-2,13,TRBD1,TGTGCCAGTAGTATGGGGACAGGCTGGGGCTACACCTTC,CASSMGTGWGYTF
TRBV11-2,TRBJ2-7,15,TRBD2,TGTGCCAGCAGCTTAGTCCCTAGCGGCGCCTACGAGCAGTACTTC,CASSLVPSGAYEQYF
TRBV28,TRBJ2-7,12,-,TGTGCCAGCACCCAGGGGCCCAACGAGCAGTACTTC,CASTQGPNEQYF
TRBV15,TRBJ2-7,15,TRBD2,TGTGCCACCAGCAGAGATGCGGGACTAGCTGACGAGCAGTACTTC,CATSRDAGLADEQYF
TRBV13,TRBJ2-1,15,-,TGTGCCAGCAGCTCACCGGAGGGCCCTCGGAATGAGCAGTTCTTC,CASSSPEGPRNEQFF
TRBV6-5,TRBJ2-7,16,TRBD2,TGTGCCAGCAGTTACTCGACTAGCGGGAGTGTATACGAGCAGTGCTTC,CASSYSTSGSVYEQCF
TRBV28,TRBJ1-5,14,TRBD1,TGTGCCAGCAGTTTATCAGGGGGCTGGCAGCCCCAGCATTTT,CASSLSGGWQPQHF
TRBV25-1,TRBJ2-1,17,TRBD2,TGTGCCAGCAGTGAATTGAACGGACTAGCAGCTGTCGATGAGCAGTTCTTC,CASSELNGLAAVDEQFF
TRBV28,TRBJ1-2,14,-,TGTGCCAGCAGTTTGAGACACCCGAACTATGGCTACACCTTC,CASSLRHPNYGYTF